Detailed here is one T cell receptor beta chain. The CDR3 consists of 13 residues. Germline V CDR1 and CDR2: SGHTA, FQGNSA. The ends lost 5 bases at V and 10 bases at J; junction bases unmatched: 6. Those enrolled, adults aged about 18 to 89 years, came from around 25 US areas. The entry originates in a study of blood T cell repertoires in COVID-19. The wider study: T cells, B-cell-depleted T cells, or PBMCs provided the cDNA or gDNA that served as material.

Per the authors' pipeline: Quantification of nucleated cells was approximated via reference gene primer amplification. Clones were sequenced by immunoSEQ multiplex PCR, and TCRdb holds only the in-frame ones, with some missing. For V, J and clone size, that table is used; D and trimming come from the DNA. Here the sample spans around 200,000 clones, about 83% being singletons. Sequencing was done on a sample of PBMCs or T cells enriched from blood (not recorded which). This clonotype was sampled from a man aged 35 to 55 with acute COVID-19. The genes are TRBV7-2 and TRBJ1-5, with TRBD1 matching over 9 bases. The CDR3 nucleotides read TGTGCCAGCAGCAGGGACAGGGTTACCCCCCAGCATTTT. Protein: CASSRDRVTPQHF.